Below are 26 T cell receptor beta chains sequenced from a single sample in a study of T cell changes during pregnancy in multiple sclerosis. Some clones are missing from TCRdb's copy, which holds only in-frame ones; the method was immunoSEQ multiplex PCR. This sample has around 21,000 clones, with 88% found just once. The sample in question was CD8+ T cells from peripheral blood mononuclear cells, obtained in the third trimester of pregnancy. These receptor sequences come from a female donor in good health, enrolled as a control in a pregnancy study.

The V and J genes are TRBV4-1 and TRBJ1-2, with TRBD1 identical over 7 bases. Trimming cost V 4 bases and J 0 bases; bases outside gene matches: 8. The CDR3 has 16 amino acids. CDR1 MGHRA and CDR2 YSYEKL come from the germline V gene. The CDR3 nucleotides are TGCGCCAGCAGCCGGTTTGGGACAGCCTCTAACTATGGCTACACCTTC. It encodes CASSRFGTASNYGYTF.

This chain connects TRBV5-4 to TRBJ1-2, with 7 bases lining up with TRBD1. The V segment lost 3 bases and the J segment 7 bases; nucleotides outside the gene matches: 6. Germline V gene data show CDR1 as SGHNT and CDR2 as YYREEE (reference sequence). This CDR3 is built from 13 residues. The CDR3 nucleotides read TGTGCCAGCAGCTCAACAGGGGATGGTGGCTACACCTTC. Protein product: CASSSTGDGGYTF.

The chain links TRBV30 to TRBJ2-1, with a weak D call TRBD2 (5 bases). The CDR3 contains 14 residues. CDR1 GTSNPN and CDR2 SVGIG come from the germline V gene (reference sequence). Trimming removed 5 bases from V and 9 bases from J, with 20 bases in between. The CDR3 coding sequence is TGTGCCTGGCAGCGGTTGGTGGGCCGGAGTGAGCAGTTCTTC. It encodes CAWQRLVGRSEQFF.

J is TRBJ2-7 and V is TRBV2, with 9 bases aligning to TRBD1. CDR3 length: 12 residues. The germline CDR1 and CDR2 sequences are SNHLY and FYNNEI. J lost 6 bases, V lost 7 bases, and 4 bases had no gene match. The CDR3 nucleotides read TGTGCCAGCAACAGGGGGCGAATCGAGCAGTACTTC. It is translated as CASNRGRIEQYF.

The chain combines TRBV19 with TRBJ1-2; TRBD1 matches 7 bases. Trimming took 7 bases from V and 5 from J; bases not matched to a gene: 31. Germline V lookup: CDR1 LNHDA, CDR2 SQIVND (reference sequence). This CDR3 has 21 amino acids. The CDR3 here is CASNRLRDSSGTDEVGYGYTF. The CDR3 region has the DNA TGTGCCAGTAATCGATTAAGAGACTCCTCAGGGACAGATGAAGTGGGGTATGGCTACACCTTC.

CDR3 region: CASSLRAQGARNYGYTF. The CDR3 nucleotides read TGTGCCAGCAGCCTAAGGGCACAGGGGGCGAGGAACTATGGCTACACCTTC. The J gene is TRBJ1-2, the V gene TRBV7-3; 9 bases are a match to TRBD1. The ends lost 5 bases at V and 2 bases at J; junction bases unmatched: 12. This CDR3 contains 17 residues. Germline CDR1 reads SGHTA; CDR2 reads FQGTGA.

This chain uses TRBV7-9 with TRBJ2-7, with TRBD1 identical over 7 bases. The CDR3 loop spans 12 amino acids. V shed 4 bases, J shed 7 bases, and the junction held 4 bases outside the gene matches. Germline V gene data show CDR1 as SEHNR and CDR2 as FQNEAQ (reference sequence). CDR3 nucleotides: TGTGCCAGCAGCTGGACAGGAAGGGAGCAGTACTTC. Encoded protein: CASSWTGREQYF.

The J gene is TRBJ1-2, the V gene TRBV29-1, with D maybe TRBD1 (6 bases). Germline V CDR1 and CDR2: SQVTM, ANQGSEA. This CDR3 has 12 amino acids. Trimming cost V 4 bases and J 7 bases, with 13 bases left between them. The CDR3 coding sequence is TGCAGCGTTGTGGTGGGGGCCACTGGCTACACCTTC. Residues: CSVVVGATGYTF. The variable domain in full, with the rest retrieved from reference TRBV29-1 and TRBJ1-2, is SAVISQKPSRDICQRGTSLTIQCQVDSQVTMMFWYRQQPGQSLTLIATANQGSEATYESGFVIDKFPISRPNLTFSTLTVSNMSPEDSSIYLCSVVVGATGYTFGSGTRLTVV.

This chain joins TRBV6-4 and TRBJ2-7; TRBD2 matches at 9 bases. The junction had 4 bases not matched to a gene; V was cut back by 3 bases and J by 4 bases. This CDR3 contains 14 residues. Germline assignment: CDR1 MRHNA and CDR2 SNTAGT. The CDR3 sequence is CASSDRSGRYEQYF. The CDR3 nucleotides read TGTGCCAGCAGTGATCGGAGCGGGAGGTACGAGCAGTACTTC.

This chain links TRBV5-1 with TRBJ2-7; 11 bases align to TRBD1. CDR1 is SGHRS, CDR2 YFSETQ, per germline. V shed 4 bases and J 1 base; nucleotides not matched to a gene: 7. This CDR3 is built from 16 residues. This chain's CDR3 is CASSLGQGVKSYEQYF. CDR3 nucleotides: TGCGCCAGCAGCCTGGGACAGGGGGTGAAGTCCTACGAGCAGTACTTC.

The chain combines TRBV9 with TRBJ2-3, with a tentative D call TRBD2 (6 bases). V gave up 3 bases and J gave up 1 base, with 12 bases separating them. There are 15 residues in the CDR3. The V gene's germline CDR1 is SGDLS and CDR2 YYNGEE. In DNA form, the CDR3 reads TGTGCCAGCAGCGAAAGCGGGTTACGCACAGATACGCAGTATTTT. Translated, it gives CASSESGLRTDTQYF.

V and J are TRBV11-2 and TRBJ2-7, with TRBD1 as a possible D gene (6 bases). The germline V and J ends were trimmed by 3 bases and 0 bases, with 9 bases remaining between them. Germline V CDR1 and CDR2: SGHAT, FQNNGV. This CDR3 has 14 residues. CDR3 in amino acids: CASSLGAASYEQYF. CDR3 coding DNA: TGTGCCAGCAGCTTGGGGGCAGCCTCCTACGAGCAGTACTTC.

The V call is TRBV2, the J call TRBJ1-6; 12 bases match TRBD1. V gave up 7 bases and J gave up 9 bases; unmatched junction bases: 16. Germline assignment: CDR1 SNHLY and CDR2 FYNNEI. CDR3 size: 18 residues. DNA for the CDR3: TGTGCCAGCATACCGGGACAGGGGGCCTTGGGGATTAGTTCACCCCTCCACTTT. Amino acid sequence: CASIPGQGALGISSPLHF.

The CDR3 reads CASSFPTIREQFF. Written as DNA, the CDR3 is TGTGCCAGCAGCTTTCCGACTATTCGTGAGCAGTTCTTC. This sequence joins TRBV11-2 and TRBJ2-1; tentative D call: TRBD2 (5 bases). This CDR3 has 13 amino acids. V was clipped by 3 bases and J by 9 bases, with 12 bases between them. In germline, CDR1 is SGHAT, CDR2 FQNNGV. The full variable domain, with the rest looked up from reference TRBV11-2 and TRBJ2-1, is EAGVAQSPRYKIIEKRQSVAFWCNPISGHATLYWYQQILGQGPKLLIQFQNNGVVDDSQLPKDRFSAERLKGVDSTLKIQPAKLEDSAVYLCASSFPTIREQFFGPGTRLTVL.

This clone has just a few counts. The CDR3 sequence: CASSPIYGSLLSGANVLTF. In DNA, the CDR3 is TGTGCCAGCAGCCCTATATACGGGAGCCTCCTCTCTGGGGCCAACGTCCTGACTTTC. The chain has TRBV14 and TRBJ2-6, with a weak D call TRBD2 (6 bases). CDR1 is SGHDN, CDR2 FVKESK, per germline. CDR3 length equals 19 residues. The V and J ends lost 4 bases and 0 bases respectively, with 19 bases between them.

This sequence joins TRBV12-2 and TRBJ2-7; TRBD2 is taken as the D call from the table, unchecked against the DNA. TRBV12-2 is termed a pseudogene. The CDR3 is made up of 16 amino acids. The CDR3 sequence: CASRSPPREGLYEQYF. The CDR3 DNA reads as TGTGCAAGTCGCTCCCCCCCGCGGGAGGGCCTTTACGAGCAGTACTTC.

A few counts support this clone. The chain has TRBV2 and TRBJ2-7, with D unclear. The CDR3 has 14 amino acids. Looked up from germline, CDR1 is SNHLY and CDR2 is FYNNEI. V was cut by 4 bases and J by 2 bases, with 12 bases left in between. In DNA form, the CDR3 reads TGTGCCAGCAGTGCTGTCCTCCCCCCCTACGAGCAGTACTTC. It yields the protein CASSAVLPPYEQYF. The whole variable domain, remainder taken from reference TRBV2 and TRBJ2-7, is EPEVTQTPSHQVTQMGQEVILRCVPISNHLYFYWYRQILGQKVEFLVSFYNNEISEKSEIFDDQFSVERPDGSNFTLKIRSTKLEDSAMYFCASSAVLPPYEQYFGPGTRLTVT.

This rearrangement joins TRBV28 to TRBJ2-1; D remains unclear. CDR3 length: 10 amino acids. CDR1 MDHEN and CDR2 SYDVKM come from the germline V gene. The ends were cut back, 10 bases at V and 9 bases at J, with 10 bases in the middle. CDR3 in amino acids: CATRHLEQFF. The CDR3 bases are TGTGCCACGCGACATCTTGAGCAGTTCTTC.

The chain employs TRBV9 and TRBJ2-7; 9 positions match TRBD1. Germline lookup yields CDR1 SGDLS and CDR2 YYNGEE. V lost 5 bases, J lost 5 bases, and 8 bases stayed unmatched. The CDR3 totals 14 residues. Here the CDR3 DNA reads TGTGCCAGCAGGGCTGACAGGGGGGTCCACGAGCAGTACTTC. Encoded protein: CASRADRGVHEQYF.

The V call is TRBV5-1, the J call TRBJ1-1, with 8 nucleotides matching TRBD1. The CDR3 runs to 16 residues. Trimming at V came to 2 bases and at J to 3 bases, leaving 9 bases not matched to a gene. Germline CDR1 and CDR2: SGHRS and YFSETQ. The CDR3 DNA sequence: TGCGCCAGCAGCTTCGGACAGGGCAGGGAAGACACTGAAGCTTTCTTT. Amino acids: CASSFGQGREDTEAFF.

V gene TRBV12-5 combines with J gene TRBJ2-1; TRBD1 agrees at 10 bases. CDR3 length equals 16 residues. Trimming cost V 7 bases and J 4 bases; bases outside gene matches: 10. Per germline, CDR1 LGHNT and CDR2 FRNRAP. CDR3 DNA: TGTGCTAGTGAAAAATCCGGGACAGGGGCTTACAATGAGCAGTTCTTC. As protein: CASEKSGTGAYNEQFF.

This chain links TRBV6-1 with TRBJ1-1; no clear D gene. CDR1 and CDR2 (germline): MNHNS, SASEGT. The ends were cut back, 1 base at V and 11 bases at J, with 11 bases in the middle. This CDR3 has 12 residues. CDR3 in amino acids: CASSEGGQRAFF. The CDR3 DNA reads as TGTGCCAGCAGTGAAGGGGGTCAGCGGGCTTTCTTT.

This chain connects TRBV19 to TRBJ2-7, with a weak D call TRBD1 (5 bases). CDR1 is LNHDA, CDR2 SQIVND, per germline (reference sequence). V dropped 3 bases and J dropped 9 bases, with 9 bases sitting between them. This CDR3 spans 11 amino acids. The CDR3 sequence: CASSIGAAQYF. In DNA, the CDR3 is TGTGCCAGTAGTATTGGGGCGGCGCAGTACTTC.

The V call is TRBV18, the J call TRBJ2-3; 7 bases match TRBD2. CDR1 and CDR2 (germline): KGHSH, LQKENI. The CDR3 totals 18 residues. The V and J ends lost 2 bases and 0 bases, in that order; junction bases with no gene match: 11. The CDR3, as DNA: TGTGCCAGCTCACCAGGAGCGGGGCCGCTTTCTAGCACAGATACGCAGTATTTT. It specifies CASSPGAGPLSSTDTQYF.

The chain links TRBV5-1 to TRBJ2-1, with 9 positions matching TRBD2. The trim removed 4 bases at V and 4 bases at J, leaving 21 bases unmatched. The CDR3 is 20 amino acids. Germline CDR1 SGHRS, CDR2 YFSETQ. DNA for the CDR3: TGCGCCAGCAGCATCTTTAGCGGGGGACCCCCTCTTTCCATATACAATGAGCAGTTCTTC. Its translation: CASSIFSGGPPLSIYNEQFF.

This chain uses TRBV7-9 with TRBJ2-7; D ambiguous. Germline V gene sequence: CDR1 SEHNR, CDR2 FQNEAQ (reference sequence). The CDR3 totals 14 residues. V lost 5 bases and J lost 6, with 17 bases in between. DNA for the CDR3: TGTGCCAGCAGCCTTCTTAGCCCGGGTTCCGAGCAGTACTTC. Protein product: CASSLLSPGSEQYF.